The rows below give T cell receptor beta chains drawn from one sample of a study of blood T cell repertoires in COVID-19. Sequencing was performed with immunoSEQ multiplex PCR; in TCRdb, only in-frame clones are kept and a portion is missing. The sample holds 90,000 or so clones, 85% seen once. Specimen: peripheral blood. These receptors all come from a man aged 55 to 69 with acute or convalescent COVID-19. Each CDR3 is given with its conserved first and last residue. The D gene is left open where the match is weak. Not all rows give a size; the values are once, few, many and, for expanded clones, a class.

J gene	clone size	D gene	V gene	CDR3 DNA	CDR3 protein
TRBJ2-2	once	NA	TRBV12-3/TRBV12-4	TGTGCCAGCAGGCTATCCGGGGAGCTGTTTTTT	CASRLSGELFF
TRBJ1-5	NA	TRBD1	TRBV10-2	TGCGCCAGCCAGGGGGCGGTCAATCAGCCCCAGCATTTT	CASQGAVNQPQHF
TRBJ2-1	NA	TRBD2	TRBV13	TGTGCCAGCAGCTCCTTCCGCGGGAGCCACAATGAGCAGTTCTTC	CASSSFRGSHNEQFF
TRBJ1-1	NA	NA	TRBV9	TGTGCCAGCAGCGTAGGAACCCTCGGGAACACTGAAGCTTTCTTT	CASSVGTLGNTEAFF
TRBJ1-2	NA	TRBD1	TRBV27	TGTGCCAGCAGTCCGACAGGGAACGATGGCTACACCTTC	CASSPTGNDGYTF
TRBJ1-4	few	TRBD1	TRBV7-9	TGTGCCAGCAGGGGACAGGGTTTGGATGAAAAACTGTTTTTT	CASRGQGLDEKLFF
TRBJ2-7	NA	TRBD2	TRBV6-5	TGTGCCAGCAGTTTTACTAGCGGGATCAACGAGCAGTACTTC	CASSFTSGINEQYF
TRBJ1-2	NA	NA	TRBV30	TGTGCCTGGAGTGTAAACCTAGCGGGGGGCTACACCTTC	CAWSVNLAGGYTF
TRBJ2-2	NA	TRBD1	TRBV3-1/TRBV3-2	TGTGCCAGCAGCCAAGTTCAGGGGGCGAAGGCCGGGGAGCTGTTTTTT	CASSQVQGAKAGELFF
TRBJ1-4	NA	NA	TRBV2	TGTGCCAGCAGATCCAGAGGAAATAATGAAAAACTGTTTTTT	CASRSRGNNEKLFF
TRBJ1-4	NA	TRBD1	TRBV7-9	TGTGCCAGCAGCCGGTCGAGGGGACAGGGGTCTGAAAAACTGTTTTTT	CASSRSRGQGSEKLFF
TRBJ2-2	NA	TRBD2	TRBV4-3	TGCGCCAGCAGCCAAGACTGGCGGGGGGACACCGGGGAGCTGTTTTTT	CASSQDWRGDTGELFF
TRBJ1-2	NA	TRBD1	TRBV6-5	TGTGCCAGCAGTTACTCGGAGGGGGCCAACTATGGCTACACCTTC	CASSYSEGANYGYTF
TRBJ2-3	NA	NA	TRBV19	TGTGCCAGTAGTATAAGCCCTGGTGCGCAGTATTTT	CASSISPGAQYF
TRBJ1-6	NA	TRBD1	TRBV6-5	TGTGCCAGCAGTTACACGGGACAGCTAAATTCACCCCTCCACTTT	CASSYTGQLNSPLHF
TRBJ1-3	NA	TRBD1	TRBV2	TGTGCCAGCAGAAGCGGACAGGCTTCCCTAGGAAACACCATATATTTT	CASRSGQASLGNTIYF
TRBJ2-5	NA	NA	TRBV7-9	TGTGCCAGCAGCTTAACAACGGGGACCCAGTACTTC	CASSLTTGTQYF
TRBJ1-2	NA	TRBD1	TRBV20-1	TGCAGTGCTAGTTCCCCAACTTCGGACAGGGCCAACTATGGCTACACCTTC	CSASSPTSDRANYGYTF
TRBJ2-7	NA	NA	TRBV2	TGTGCCAGCTCCCTCAGGTGGAGGCTCTACGAGCAGTACTTC	CASSLRWRLYEQYF
TRBJ1-1	many	NA	TRBV11-2	TGTGCCAGCAGCTTAATGAAGCTTTCCCTTGAAGCTTTCTTT	CASSLMKLSLEAFF
TRBJ2-7	NA	TRBD2	TRBV14	TGTGCCAGCAGCCAAGAGCCGGGACTAGCGGGAGGTAGCTCCTACGAGCAGTACTTC	CASSQEPGLAGGSSYEQYF
TRBJ2-3	NA	TRBD2	TRBV3-1/TRBV3-2	TGTGCCAGCAGCCAAGGACTAGCGGGAGTCTACACAGATACGCAGTATTTT	CASSQGLAGVYTDTQYF
TRBJ2-7	once	TRBD2	TRBV3-1/TRBV3-2	TGTGCCAGCAGCCAAGATGTGGGACTAGCGGGAGTCTCCGAGCAGTACTTC	CASSQDVGLAGVSEQYF
TRBJ2-3	NA	TRBD2	TRBV2	TGTGCCAGCAGGTTACTAGCGGGGGGGCCGGATACGCAGTATTTT	CASRLLAGGPDTQYF
TRBJ2-3	NA	TRBD2	TRBV13	TGTGCCAGCAGCTTAGGCGGGGGGGTTTTAGATACGCAGTATTTT	CASSLGGGVLDTQYF
TRBJ2-1	NA	NA	TRBV7-9	TGTGCCAGCAGCGTGAGCATTCATAGTGAGCAGTTCTTC	CASSVSIHSEQFF
TRBJ2-5	NA	NA	TRBV19	TGTGCCAGTAGTATAAAATGGGAGGTCCCCCAAGAGACCCAGTACTTC	CASSIKWEVPQETQYF
TRBJ2-1	NA	TRBD2	TRBV19	TGTGCCAGTAGTATCAAGATACTAGCGGGAGATGTCGATGAGCAGTTCTTC	CASSIKILAGDVDEQFF
TRBJ1-1	NA	NA	TRBV11-2	TGTGCCAGCAACTACGGACAATCCGAAGCTTTCTTT	CASNYGQSEAFF
TRBJ2-6	NA	TRBD1	TRBV5-4	TGTGCCAGCAGCGCCCGGGACAGGGGGGCTGGGGCCAACGTCCTGACTTTC	CASSARDRGAGANVLTF
TRBJ1-2	NA	NA	TRBV11-1	TGTGCCAGCAGCTTAGGCACAGGGTATGGCTACACCTTC	CASSLGTGYGYTF
TRBJ1-2	NA	NA	TRBV10-3	TGTGCCATCAGCGGGTCTAACTATGGCTACACCTTC	CAISGSNYGYTF
TRBJ1-2	NA	NA	TRBV6-4	TGTGCCAGCAGGGCTAGGACAACTGCAAACCCTAACTATGGCTACACCTTC	CASRARTTANPNYGYTF
TRBJ2-3	NA	TRBD2	TRBV7-6	TGTGCCAGCAGCTTAATCCTAGCGGCTTTCACAGATACGCAGTATTTT	CASSLILAAFTDTQYF
TRBJ2-7	NA	TRBD2	TRBV5-1	TGCGCCAGCAGTGGTCTAGCGGAAGGAGGTGGGGAGCAGTACTTC	CASSGLAEGGGEQYF
TRBJ2-2	once	TRBD1	TRBV29-1	TGCAGCGTCACGGGACAGGGATACACCGGGGAGCTGTTTTTT	CSVTGQGYTGELFF
TRBJ1-2	NA	NA	TRBV9	TGTGCCAGCAGCCTGGACTCTAACTATGGCTACACCTTC	CASSLDSNYGYTF
TRBJ1-1	NA	NA	TRBV19	TGTGCCAGTAGCAGCCAGCGGGACACTGAAGCTTTCTTT	CASSSQRDTEAFF
TRBJ1-2	NA	TRBD1	TRBV3-1/TRBV3-2	TGTGCCAGCAGCCTGGGGACAGGGGGTCGTTATGGCTACACCTTC	CASSLGTGGRYGYTF
TRBJ2-3	NA	NA	TRBV6-5	TGTGCCAGCGGGGGGAGGAATTTCGTCACAGATACGCAGTATTTT	CASGGRNFVTDTQYF
TRBJ1-1	once	TRBD1	TRBV3-1/TRBV3-2	TGTGCCAGCAGCCAAGGGTTCCGGGACAGTGCTTTCTTT	CASSQGFRDSAFF
TRBJ2-7	NA	NA	TRBV10-3	TGTGCCACCGTAGCGGAAACGGGCGAGCAGTACTTC	CATVAETGEQYF
TRBJ2-2	NA	TRBD2	TRBV5-1	TGCGCCAGCAGCTTGGAACTAGCGGGACACACCGGGGAGCTGTTTTTT	CASSLELAGHTGELFF
TRBJ2-5	NA	NA	TRBV19	TGTGCCAGTAGTAATCCAGGCCAAGAGACCCAGTACTTC	CASSNPGQETQYF
TRBJ2-1	NA	NA	TRBV6-5	TGTGCCAGCAGCTCCCAGGGCCCTAGCTACAATGAGCAGTTCTTC	CASSSQGPSYNEQFF